This T cell receptor (beta chain) was retrieved from a study of T cells in severe cutaneous drug reactions (dated by TCRdb to between 2019 and 2020). Notes on the research overall: Between the early 2010s and the late 2010s, patients were recruited from Taiwan, Thailand and a European registry network. Enrollment was limited to patients whose SJS/TEN or DRESS diagnosis was probable or definite according to RegiSCAR criteria. The Naranjo algorithm and the ALDEN drug causality algorithm were used to assign the culprit drug. Blister fluids/cells, PBMC and other biological samples were taken from patients in the acute stage or the recovery stage. Single-cell sequencing, quantitative PCR validation, functional assays and transgenic mouse experiments were combined with bulk TCR sequencing. The libraries were made with iRepertoire multiplex PCR, and the authors referred to a comparison in which iRepertoire and 5' RACE methods, with or without UMI, captured abundant clonotypes to a similar degree.

On the study overall, not on this receptor specifically: Whether the public TCR generalizes to SJS/TEN caused by other drugs was noted by the authors as still needing further study. A public TCRbeta CDR3 was found in all seven CBZ-SJS/TEN blister samples (mean approximately 14%) but was undetectable or scarce in tolerant-control and healthy-donor PBMC. CBZ-SJS/TEN patients showed strongly increased TRBV12-4 usage, with an average of roughly 35% in blister cells and 4.5% to 5.5% in PBMC.

Notes on this clonotype: Its antigen has not been determined.

Counted from cysteine to phenylalanine, this CDR3 has 13 amino acids. Only the protein is available. CDR1 and CDR2, looked up from the germline V gene, are MNHEY and SVGAGI. Sequenced donors were patients with carbamazepine-induced Stevens-Johnson syndrome or toxic epidermal necrolysis (CBZ-SJS/TEN). To look for drug-specific clonotypes, next-generation sequencing was used to profile the T cell receptor repertoires of patients with drug-induced severe cutaneous adverse reactions. The RNA was isolated from either blister cells of skin lesions or peripheral blood mononuclear cells. For both bulk and single-cell sequencing, libraries were prepared with the iRepertoire multiplex PCR system and TCR subtype-specific primers. Bulk TCR beta libraries were generated by multiplex PCR with primers targeting V, D and J gene regions. Roughly 95-500 ng of RNA per sample served as input for bulk TCR library preparation. An Illumina MiSeq was used to sequence the bulk TCR beta amplicons. In the paper's pipeline: Quality control steps removed sample misassignments and low-quality sequencing reads. CDR3 was defined as the amino acids lying between the Y[YFLI]C motif of the V-gene and the [FW]GXGT motif of the J-segment. The IMGT database was followed for TRBV and TRBJ gene assignments and CDR3 clonotypes. Per-sample TRBV expression was normalized to the mean of the same gene in PBMC from some 40 healthy donors. Following TCRdb reprocessing, every CDR3 protein sequence forms one entry, and DNA is not provided. The V and J calls follow TCRdb's processing rather than the paper's. The sample's own table lists fewer than 8,000 distinct CDR3 sequences. The ten top clones hold around 30% of the sample.

Sequences were obtained from cells from a skin blister. This specimen's cell subset or site label, per the study, means: unsorted cells from skin lesion blisters. The TCR sequence derives from a human donor with toxic epidermal necrolysis, a severe cutaneous drug reaction. The V gene is TRBV6-5 and the J gene is TRBJ2-7; TCRdb's D gene call, TRBD1, goes unchecked for lack of DNA. CDR3 reads: CASIGTGGLEQYF.